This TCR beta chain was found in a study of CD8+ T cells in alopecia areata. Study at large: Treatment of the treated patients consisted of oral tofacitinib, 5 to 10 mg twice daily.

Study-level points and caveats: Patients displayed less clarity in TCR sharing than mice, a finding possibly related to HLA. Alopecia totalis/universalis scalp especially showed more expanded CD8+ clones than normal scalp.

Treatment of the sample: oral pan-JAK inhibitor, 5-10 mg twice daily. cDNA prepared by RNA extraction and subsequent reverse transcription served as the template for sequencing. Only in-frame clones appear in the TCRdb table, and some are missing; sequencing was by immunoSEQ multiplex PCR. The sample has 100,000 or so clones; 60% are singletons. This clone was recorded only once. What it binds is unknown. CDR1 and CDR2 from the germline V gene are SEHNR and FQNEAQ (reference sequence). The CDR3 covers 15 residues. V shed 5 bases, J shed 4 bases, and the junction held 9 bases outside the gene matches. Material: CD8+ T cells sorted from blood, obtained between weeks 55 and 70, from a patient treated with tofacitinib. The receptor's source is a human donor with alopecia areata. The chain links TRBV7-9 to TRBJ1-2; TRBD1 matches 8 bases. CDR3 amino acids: CASSETGGEVYGYTF. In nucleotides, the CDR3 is TGTGCCAGCAGCGAAACAGGGGGTGAAGTCTATGGCTACACCTTC.